The present entry profiles one T cell receptor (beta chain) with its context. Its antigen is currently unknown. This record belongs to a study of CXCR3-negative and CXCR3-positive naive CD8 T cells. General observations from the study: The study inferred TCR strength from TRB CDR3 properties and found comparable surface CD5 between naive subsets. Naive CXCR3-positive cells had TRB CDR3s more hydrophobic than those of CXCR3-negative naive cells. Diversity proved comparably high across both naive subsets and much lower in memory CD8+ cells.

UMI labels and 5' RACE were used to prepare the TRB cDNA libraries. With the 5' RACE reads reprocessed, TCRdb shows one record per CDR3 protein and no DNA. The table lists roughly 130,000 distinct CDR3 sequences. The CDR3 runs 19 residues. The germline CDR1 and CDR2 sequences are LGHDT and YNNKEL (reference sequence). Cells classed as naive CD8+ T cells were CD45RO-CCR7+CD27+CD95-. The clonotype was recovered from a human donor in good health. Some clones in this sample may be carry-over from other donors' samples. Material for sequencing was naive CXCR3+ CD8+ T cells from blood. Described subset: CD45RO-CCR7+CD27+CD95- naive CD8+ T cells expressing CXCR3 (TNR3+). The chain uses TRBV3-1 and TRBJ2-1; there is no DNA to check the TCRdb D call of TRBD2. CDR3 sequence: CASSQDKLGLAGGLYEQFF.